The present TCR beta chain was sequenced within a study of Ad26.COV2.S vaccination and SARS-CoV-2 variants. Details on this clone: Antigen: not known.

The CDR3 extends over 15 amino acids. Germline loops: CDR1 KGHSH, CDR2 LQKENI. Trimming took off 3 bases at V and 6 bases at J, with 17 bases between the two ends. General observations from the study: Measures of TCR breadth and depth may have fallen short of total T cell responses.

Sequenced by immunoSEQ multiplex PCR; TCRdb stores in-frame clones only, minus some. The sample records approximately 400,000 clones, roughly 94% being singletons. This receptor was obtained from a human donor who had recovered from COVID-19. The chain recombines TRBV18 with TRBJ1-2, with a possible D match to TRBD1 (5 bases). Material: peripheral blood, obtained after recovery from COVID-19. The CDR3 DNA is TGTGCCAGCTCACCGACCCCGGGGGGAGAGAATGGCTACACCTTC. Its translation is CASSPTPGGENGYTF. Using reference TRBV18 and TRBJ1-2 for the parts outside the CDR3, the full variable domain is NAGVMQNPRHLVRRRGQEARLRCSPMKGHSHVYWYRQLPEEGLKFMVYLQKENIIDESGMPKERFSAEFPKEGPSILRIQQVVRGDSAAYFCASSPTPGGENGYTFGSGTRLTVV.